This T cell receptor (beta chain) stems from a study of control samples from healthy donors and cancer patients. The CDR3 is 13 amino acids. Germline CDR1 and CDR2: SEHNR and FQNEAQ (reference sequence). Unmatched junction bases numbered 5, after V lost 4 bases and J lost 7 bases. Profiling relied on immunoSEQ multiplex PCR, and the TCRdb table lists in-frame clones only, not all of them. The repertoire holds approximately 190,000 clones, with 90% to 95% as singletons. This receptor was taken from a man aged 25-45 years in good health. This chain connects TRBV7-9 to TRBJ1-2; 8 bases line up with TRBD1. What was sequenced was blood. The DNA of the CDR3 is TGTGCCAGCAGCTCCCGCAGGGGGCTTGGCTACACCTTC. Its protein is CASSSRRGLGYTF.